This passage covers 22 T cell receptor beta chains from one sample sequenced in a study of molecular identifiers for immune sequencing clone quantification. TCRdb called the PCR reads again in MiXCR, with one record for every CDR3 protein. The sample yields around 460,000 distinct CDR3 sequences, about 25% seen once. Sequencing input: naive CD8+ T cells from blood, with Jurkat cell RNA spiked in. Sample subset: FACS-sorted CD8+CD4-CCR7+CD45RA+ naive T cells. These receptors were taken from a human donor in good health. Some libraries in this study had Jurkat cell RNA spiked in.

The J gene is TRBJ2-7, the V gene TRBV25-1; D possibly corresponds to TRBD2 (5 bases). Deletions cut 3 bases from V and 0 bases from J, with 12 bases between. The length of the CDR3 is 15 residues. CDR1 MGHDK and CDR2 SYGVNS come from the germline V gene. The CDR3 loop reads CASSDSGGYSYEQYF. The CDR3 bases are TGTGCCAGCAGTGACTCCGGCGGGTACTCCTACGAGCAGTACTTC.

This clonotype appeared a few times. CDR3 residues: CSASQGTDTQYF. The DNA of the CDR3 is TGCAGTGCTAGCCAGGGCACAGATACGCAGTATTTT. This chain connects TRBV20-1 to TRBJ2-3; D remains unclear. The V gene lost 3 bases and the J gene lost 1 base, with 5 bases spanning the gap. CDR1 and CDR2 from the germline V gene are DFQATT and SNEGSKA (reference sequence). The CDR3 length is 12 residues.

As to this clonotype: A read error may explain this, as a much larger clone is one base away. This likely comes from a read error, as the CDR3 has no conserved phenylalanine or tryptophan at its end. V gene TRBV25-1 combines with J gene TRBJ1-2; the D gene is possibly TRBD1 (5 bases). Germline lookup yields CDR1 MGHDK and CDR2 SYGVNS. The CDR3 contains 14 residues. Trimming took 6 bases from V and 4 from J, leaving 15 bases between them. The CDR3 is CASSGRGGSYGYTL. As DNA, the CDR3 is TGTGCCAGCAGCGGGCGGGGGGGATCCTATGGCTACACCCTC.

The chain couples TRBV27 to TRBJ2-5; tentative D call: TRBD2 (6 bases). The CDR3 is 14 amino acids. Trimming shortened V by 3 bases and J by 5 bases, and 13 bases separated the two germline ends. Germline loops: CDR1 MNHEY, CDR2 SMNVEV (reference sequence). The DNA of the CDR3 is TGTGCCAGCAGTTTGGAGGGCGGGTCGGAGACCCAGTACTTC. It specifies CASSLEGGSETQYF.

Concerning this clonotype itself: A much larger clone is a single base away; this may be a read error. V usage is TRBV12-3 or TRBV12-4 and J usage is TRBJ2-6; D is ambiguous. The CDR3 length is 12 residues. V dropped 8 bases and J dropped 2 bases, with 4 bases sitting between them. CDR3 DNA: TGTGCCAGCGCTGCTGGGGCCAACGTCCTGACTTTC. This translates into CASAAGANVLTF.

This clonotype is a singleton in its sample. A junction boundary mismatches the germline segment, possibly from a read error. The chain joins TRBV6-5 to TRBJ2-6; 11 bases align to TRBD1. The CDR3 has 18 amino acids. Per germline, CDR1 MNHEY and CDR2 SVGAGI. The CDR3 region has the DNA TGTGCCAGCAGCTGGACAGGGGGCGGTTTCTCTTGGGCCAACGTCCTGACTTTC. The encoded protein is CASSWTGGGFSWANVLTF.

This clonotype was picked up a small number of times. V usage is TRBV28 and J usage is TRBJ2-5, with D maybe TRBD1 (6 bases). The germline V gene encodes CDR1 MDHEN and CDR2 SYDVKM. The CDR3 covers 16 residues. V lost 4 bases, J lost 5 bases, and 20 bases lay in between. CDR3 protein: CASSSGLTGTGETQYF. The DNA for the CDR3 is TGTGCCAGCAGTTCAGGCCTCACAGGGACCGGGGAGACCCAGTACTTC.

V gene TRBV11-2 combines with J gene TRBJ2-7, with D maybe TRBD2 (6 bases). The CDR3 has 14 residues. Germline V gene lookup returns CDR1 SGHAT and CDR2 FQNNGV. V dropped 4 bases and J dropped 0 bases, with 10 bases sitting between them. The CDR3 DNA sequence: TGTGCCAGCAGCTCCGCGGGAAACTCCTACGAGCAGTACTTC. Translation: CASSSAGNSYEQYF.

This clonotype has at least ten counts. The chain's CDR3 is CSAPSLAGVSYEQYF. DNA of the CDR3: TGCAGTGCCCCGAGCCTAGCGGGGGTTAGCTACGAGCAGTACTTC. This sequence joins TRBV20-1 and TRBJ2-7, with 10 bases matching TRBD2. The germline V gene has CDR1 DFQATT and CDR2 SNEGSKA (reference sequence). V was clipped by 6 bases and J by 3 bases; unmatched bases: 11. The CDR3 sequence is 15 residues long.

J is TRBJ1-2 and V is TRBV12-3 or TRBV12-4, with TRBD1 identical over 7 bases. V lost 6 bases to trimming and J lost 4 bases; unmatched junction nucleotides: 14. The CDR3 totals 16 residues. The CDR3 region is CASSPTLGQTFYGYTF. DNA of the CDR3: TGTGCCAGCAGCCCCACACTGGGACAGACGTTCTATGGCTACACCTTC.

The chain uses TRBV7-9 and TRBJ1-4; TRBD1 is a possible D gene (6 bases). V lost 4 bases and J 4 bases, leaving 22 bases between the germline ends. Germline CDR1 is SEHNR and CDR2 is FQNEAQ (reference sequence). The CDR3 consists of 18 residues. CDR3 amino acids: CASSYQAVEGHLNEKLFF. DNA of the CDR3: TGTGCCAGCAGCTATCAGGCTGTGGAGGGACATCTTAATGAAAAACTGTTTTTT.

This chain links TRBV19 with TRBJ2-1; the match to TRBD2 covers 10 bases. CDR1 is LNHDA, CDR2 SQIVND, per germline (reference sequence). V shed 6 bases and J 4 bases; nucleotides not matched to a gene: 6. The CDR3 consists of 15 residues. This chain's CDR3 is CASSQSGRGYNEQFF. The CDR3 nucleotides read TGTGCCAGTAGCCAAAGCGGGAGGGGATACAATGAGCAGTTCTTC.

Of note for this clonotype: An end of the junction does not agree with germline; a read error may underlie this. The CDR3 nucleotides read TGTGCCAGCAGTCTCACCTCTAGCGGGAGCTCCTACGGGCAGTACTTC. Translation: CASSLTSSGSSYGQYF. The chain employs TRBV6-5 and TRBJ2-7; 10 positions agree with TRBD2. Germline V gives CDR1 MNHEY, CDR2 SVGAGI. The CDR3 is 16 residues long.

This clonotype was picked up a small number of times. This chain uses TRBV7-2 with TRBJ2-7; D possibly corresponds to TRBD2 (7 bases). Trimming removed 1 base from V and 0 bases from J, with 13 bases in between. Germline-derived CDR1 and CDR2 are SGHTA and FQGNSA. The CDR3 runs 16 residues. As DNA, the CDR3 is TGTGCCAGCAGCTTAGAGGGGGGGCCCAGCTCCTACGAGCAGTACTTC. It encodes CASSLEGGPSSYEQYF.

The chain is built from TRBV24-1 and TRBJ2-5; 7 nucleotides match TRBD1. V shed 4 bases and J 0 bases; nucleotides not matched to a gene: 4. Germline V gene sequence: CDR1 KGHDR, CDR2 SFDVKD. CDR3 length: 15 residues. CDR3 region: CATSEWDSYQETQYF. In DNA, the CDR3 is TGTGCCACCAGTGAGTGGGACAGTTACCAAGAGACCCAGTACTTC.

V gene TRBV9 combines with J gene TRBJ1-1; tentatively, D is TRBD1 (6 bases). The V end was cut by 2 bases, the J end by 4 bases, with 12 bases between. CDR1 SGDLS and CDR2 YYNGEE come from the germline V gene. This CDR3 contains 14 residues. This chain's CDR3 is CASSVGGRSTEAFF. The CDR3 DNA reads TGTGCCAGCAGCGTGGGGGGCCGGAGCACTGAAGCTTTCTTT. Full variable domain (outside the CDR3, taken from reference TRBV9 and TRBJ1-1): DSGVTQTPKHLITATGQRVTLRCSPRSGDLSVYWYQQSLDQGLQFLIQYYNGEERAKGNILERFSAQQFPDLHSELNLSSLELGDSALYFCASSVGGRSTEAFFGQGTRLTVV.

The V gene is TRBV19, the J gene TRBJ1-5; 7 bases are a match to TRBD1. V dropped 4 bases and J dropped 0; count of bases not matched to a gene: 15. The germline gives CDR1 LNHDA, CDR2 SQIVND (reference sequence). The CDR3 has 19 residues. CDR3 DNA sequence: TGTGCCAGTAGTACTAAGGAGGTAGGGGGCGCCTTTAGCAATCAGCCCCAGCATTTT. Amino acids: CASSTKEVGGAFSNQPQHF. The variable domain in full, with the rest retrieved from reference TRBV19 and TRBJ1-5, is DGGITQSPKYLFRKEGQNVTLSCEQNLNHDAMYWYRQDPGQGLRLIYYSQIVNDFQKGDIAEGYSVSREKKESFPLTVTSAQKNPTAFYLCASSTKEVGGAFSNQPQHFGDGTRLSIL.

This clonotype has only a few counts. The chain has TRBV28 and TRBJ2-1; D call uncertain. CDR3 length: 14 residues. Trimming took off 5 bases at V and 5 bases at J, with 13 bases between the two ends. From germline, CDR1 is MDHEN and CDR2 SYDVKM. This CDR3 reads CASSPRGPDNEQFF. The DNA of the CDR3 is TGTGCCAGCAGTCCCCGTGGGCCTGACAATGAGCAGTTCTTC.

Points on this clonotype: It may be a read error: a sequence one base away is much more abundant. The gene calls are TRBV20-1 and TRBJ2-3; D call uncertain. The CDR3 extends over 16 amino acids. V was cut by 1 base and J by 7 bases, with 21 bases left in between. Germline loops: CDR1 DFQATT, CDR2 SNEGSKA (reference sequence). Here the CDR3 reads CSARGFWTVEANTQYF. In DNA, the CDR3 is TGCAGTGCTAGAGGTTTCTGGACCGTAGAGGCAAATACGCAGTATTTT.

The CDR3 is CASNLGRDQETQYF. The CDR3, as DNA: TGTGCCAGCAACCTGGGTAGGGACCAAGAGACCCAGTACTTC. V usage is TRBV12-3 or TRBV12-4 and J usage is TRBJ2-5, with D unclear. This CDR3 is built from 14 residues. Deletions cut 7 bases from V and 0 bases from J, with 12 bases between.

CDR3 sequence reads: CASSPPMGTGYEQYF. CDR3 nucleotides: TGTGCCAGCAGCCCTCCTATGGGGACAGGGTACGAGCAGTACTTC. The V and J genes are TRBV5-6 and TRBJ2-7; 9 positions agree with TRBD1. This CDR3 contains 15 residues. Germline V gene sequence: CDR1 SGHDT, CDR2 YYEEEE. V was clipped by 4 bases and J by 4 bases; unmatched bases: 9.

This clonotype has just a few counts. The chain uses TRBV13 and TRBJ2-3; D possibly matches TRBD1 or TRBD2 (5 bases each). The ends were cut back, 5 bases at V and 0 bases at J, with 12 bases in the middle. Germline V gene data show CDR1 as PRHDT and CDR2 as FYEKMQ (reference sequence). The CDR3 extends over 15 amino acids. The CDR3: CASSPGRGSTDTQYF. The CDR3 DNA follows: TGTGCCAGCAGCCCGGGACGGGGAAGCACAGATACGCAGTATTTT. The whole variable domain, filled in from reference TRBV13 and TRBJ2-3, reads AAGVIQSPRHLIKEKRETATLKCYPIPRHDTVYWYQQGPGQDPQFLISFYEKMQSDKGSIPDRFSAQQFSDYHSELNMSSLELGDSALYFCASSPGRGSTDTQYFGPGTRLTVL.